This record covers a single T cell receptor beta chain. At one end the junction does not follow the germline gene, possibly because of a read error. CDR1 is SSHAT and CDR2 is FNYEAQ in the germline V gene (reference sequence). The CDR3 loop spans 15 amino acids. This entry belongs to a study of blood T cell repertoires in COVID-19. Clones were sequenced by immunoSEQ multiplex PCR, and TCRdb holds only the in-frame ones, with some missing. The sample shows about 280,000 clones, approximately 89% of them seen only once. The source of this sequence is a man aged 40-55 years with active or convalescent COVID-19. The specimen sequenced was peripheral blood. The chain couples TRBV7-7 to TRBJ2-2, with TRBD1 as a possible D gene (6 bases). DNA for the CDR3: TGTGCTAGCAGTTCCTCGGGACACTCGACCGGGGAGCTGTTTTTT. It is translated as CASSSSGHSTGELFF.